The text below deals with one T cell receptor (beta chain). Its antigen is unknown. These data originate in a study of cytomegalovirus exposure and HLA in healthy donors. 13 Jbeta primers and 60 Vbeta primers were used for the PCR. Generated by immunoSEQ multiplex PCR, the TCRdb table keeps only in-frame clones and is missing some. The data show more than 95,000 clones, about 74% seen once. Study observations and caveats: What TCR beta sequences reportedly achieved was accurate prediction of HLA-A and HLA-B alleles in most subjects. Indistinguishable V segments, including TRBV6-2 and TRBV6-3, were excluded.

The germline V gene encodes CDR1 SGHVS and CDR2 FQNEAQ. The CDR3 has 17 residues. V shed 1 base and J 4 bases; nucleotides not matched to a gene: 8. This receptor was identified in a woman between 45 and 60 years old in good health and CMV-seropositive. The material sequenced was PBMCs. The chain recombines TRBV7-8 with TRBJ2-1; TRBD2 matches 9 bases. Written as DNA, the CDR3 is TGTGCCAGCAGCTTAGTTGGCTCACTAGCGGGTTACAATGAGCAGTTCTTC. This gives the protein CASSLVGSLAGYNEQFF.